The T cell receptor beta chain under discussion was sequenced for a study of blood T cell repertoires in COVID-19 (dated by TCRdb to 2018 to 2020). With regard to the full study: Collaborator samples came from the United States, Italy and Spain and covered acute and convalescent phases of COVID-19. The material from the prospective study consisted of cDNA or gDNA derived from T cells, B-cell-depleted T cells, or PBMCs. Subjects who had been exposed to COVID-19, were actively infected with it, or had recovered from it provided the deeply sampled blood TCRbeta repertoires that made up the dataset. A freely available public database, intended as a resource for researchers studying the immune response to SARS-CoV-2, is where the repertoires were released. The samples were drawn from two sources: the first 160 participants of the ongoing ImmuneRACE study, and about 1,300 subjects contributed by 6 global collaborators. The sample metadata nearly always contained a de-identified subject ID, COVID-19 status, age in years and sex. Where HLA class I and class II types were available, the types were taken from metadata supplied by the sample provider, not from assay-based typing.

The collaborating institutions used their own protocols to collect whole blood in K2EDTA tubes. For TCRbeta analysis, collaborators shipped samples in one of three forms: frozen whole blood, isolated PBMCs, or DNA extracted from either of those sample types. TCRbeta CDR3 regions were amplified from genomic DNA by means of the immunoSEQ Assay, a bias-controlled multiplex PCR. In the authors' own workflow: Within the assay, amplification of reference gene primers was used to estimate how many nucleated cells each sample contained. To quantify the absolute abundance of each unique TCRbeta CDR3 rearrangement, sequence reads were collapsed and filtered. Productive Simpson clonality was computed per sample as the square root of Simpson's diversity index over productive rearrangements. The table was pulled from immuneACCESS by TCRdb, which kept in-frame rearrangements only. Such tables lose some clones; where checked, under half of the loss comes from unresolved V genes, and the rest has no known cause. Clone size and V and J calls were adopted from that table, with D and trimming inferred from the DNA. The sample records 150,000 to 200,000 clones, roughly four fifths of which are singletons. Of the sample, roughly 9.6% falls within the top ten clones.

Study-level results and caveats: The amount of clinical and demographic metadata varied by source and participant and was provided uncurated.

CDR1 LNHDA and CDR2 SQIVND are derived from the germline V gene (reference sequence). Relative to germline, V is missing 9 bases and J is missing 6 bases, with 10 bases of the junction outside any gene match. Measured from the cysteine to the phenylalanine, the CDR3 is 13 residues long. The retained sequence is limited to the CDR3, 39 bases, with the frame set at the first base. Turning to this clone: It lacks a known antigen. No quality values exist for individual bases; no much larger clone is one base distant.

The sample was peripheral blood. This clonotype was sampled from a man aged 55 to 70 with active or convalescent COVID-19. This chain joins TRBV19 to TRBJ2-7; TRBD1 lines up with 8 middle nucleotides. The CDR3 here reads CARRDRMWGEQYF. The DNA sequence is TGTGCCAGGCGGGACAGGATGTGGGGCGAGCAGTACTTC. The variable domain in full, with residues beyond the CDR3 obtained from the reference TRBV19 and TRBJ2-7 genes, is DGGITQSPKYLFRKEGQNVTLSCEQNLNHDAMYWYRQDPGQGLRLIYYSQIVNDFQKGDIAEGYSVSREKKESFPLTVTSAQKNPTAFYLCARRDRMWGEQYFGPGTRLTVT.